A selection of T cell receptor beta chains follows, all from one sample in a study of blood T cell repertoires in COVID-19. Profiling relied on immunoSEQ multiplex PCR, and the TCRdb table lists in-frame clones only, not all of them. The sample lists about 670,000 clones; over 80% were seen once. Sequencing was carried out using peripheral blood. These receptors were obtained from a woman aged 18 to 35 with acute or convalescent COVID-19. Each CDR3 is given with its conserved first and last residue. A D gene is named only where the DNA matches it firmly. Size values are once, few and many counts, or a class for expanded clones, and some rows have none.

size: .; V: TRBV3-1/TRBV3-2; D: .; J: TRBJ1-1; CDR3: CASSQRTGTRNTEAFF; DNA: TGTGCCAGCAGCCAACGAACCGGGACACGGAACACTGAAGCTTTCTTT
size: .; V: TRBV7-6; D: .; J: TRBJ1-3; CDR3: CASSLTGTTLNSGNTIYF; DNA: TGTGCCAGCAGCCTAACCGGGACAACTCTAAACTCTGGAAACACCATATATTTT
size: .; V: TRBV30; D: .; J: TRBJ1-2; CDR3: CAWSVSKYYGYTF; DNA: TGTGCCTGGAGTGTATCCAAATACTATGGCTACACCTTC
size: .; V: TRBV25-1; D: TRBD1; J: TRBJ2-7; CDR3: CASRDRGGTYEQYF; DNA: TGTGCCAGCAGGGACAGGGGTGGCACCTACGAGCAGTACTTC
size: once; V: TRBV29-1; D: TRBD1; J: TRBJ1-2; CDR3: CSTTGGMDGYTF; DNA: TGCAGCACGACAGGGGGAATGGATGGCTACACCTTC
size: once; V: TRBV24-1; D: .; J: TRBJ1-4; CDR3: CATSRDEKLFF; DNA: TGTGCCACCAGTCGGGATGAAAAACTGTTTTTT
size: .; V: TRBV24-1; D: TRBD1; J: TRBJ2-2; CDR3: CATSDRTGSGAGELFF; DNA: TGTGCCACCAGTGACAGGACAGGGTCAGGGGCCGGGGAGCTGTTTTTT
size: .; V: TRBV12-3/TRBV12-4; D: .; J: TRBJ1-2; CDR3: CASIHSNYGYTF; DNA: TGTGCCAGCATCCACAGCAACTATGGCTACACCTTC
size: .; V: TRBV7-6; D: TRBD1; J: TRBJ2-7; CDR3: CASSLGGWTGTGAIEQYF; DNA: TGTGCCAGCAGCTTAGGGGGATGGACGGGAACAGGGGCGATCGAGCAGTACTTC
size: .; V: TRBV4-1; D: .; J: TRBJ1-6; CDR3: CASSQGLVSSYNSPLHF; DNA: TGCGCCAGCAGCCAAGGACTCGTAAGCTCCTATAATTCACCCCTCCACTTT
size: .; V: TRBV6-1; D: TRBD2; J: TRBJ2-7; CDR3: CASSEMVRTSGSREQYF; DNA: TGTGCCAGCAGTGAGATGGTACGGACTAGCGGGTCTCGCGAGCAGTACTTC
size: .; V: TRBV21-1; D: .; J: TRBJ2-7; CDR3: CASSLHSGTGDDEQYF; DNA: TGTGCCAGCAGCCTTCACTCCGGGACAGGGGACGACGAGCAGTACTTC
size: few; V: TRBV4-1; D: .; J: TRBJ1-1; CDR3: CASSQSQGSEAFF; DNA: TGCGCCAGCAGCCAGTCTCAGGGCTCTGAAGCTTTCTTT
size: .; V: TRBV5-1; D: TRBD1; J: TRBJ2-2; CDR3: CASRVTGDTGELFF; DNA: TGCGCCAGCAGAGTGACAGGGGACACCGGGGAGCTGTTTTTT
size: .; V: TRBV5-1; D: .; J: TRBJ1-5; CDR3: CASSLDGQPQHF; DNA: TGCGCCAGCAGCTTGGACGGTCAGCCCCAGCATTTT